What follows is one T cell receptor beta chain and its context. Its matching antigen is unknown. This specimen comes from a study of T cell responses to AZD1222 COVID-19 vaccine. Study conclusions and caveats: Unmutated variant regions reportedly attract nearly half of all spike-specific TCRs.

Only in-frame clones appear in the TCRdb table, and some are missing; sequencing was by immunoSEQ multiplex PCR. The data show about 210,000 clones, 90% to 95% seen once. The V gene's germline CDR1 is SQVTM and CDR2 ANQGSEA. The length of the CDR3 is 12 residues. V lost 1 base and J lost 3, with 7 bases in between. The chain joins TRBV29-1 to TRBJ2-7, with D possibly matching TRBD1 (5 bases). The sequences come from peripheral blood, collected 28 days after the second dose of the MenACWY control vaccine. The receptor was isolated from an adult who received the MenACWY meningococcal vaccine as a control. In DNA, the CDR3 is TGCAGCGTTGAAGGACAGAACTACGAGCAGTACTTC. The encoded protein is CSVEGQNYEQYF.